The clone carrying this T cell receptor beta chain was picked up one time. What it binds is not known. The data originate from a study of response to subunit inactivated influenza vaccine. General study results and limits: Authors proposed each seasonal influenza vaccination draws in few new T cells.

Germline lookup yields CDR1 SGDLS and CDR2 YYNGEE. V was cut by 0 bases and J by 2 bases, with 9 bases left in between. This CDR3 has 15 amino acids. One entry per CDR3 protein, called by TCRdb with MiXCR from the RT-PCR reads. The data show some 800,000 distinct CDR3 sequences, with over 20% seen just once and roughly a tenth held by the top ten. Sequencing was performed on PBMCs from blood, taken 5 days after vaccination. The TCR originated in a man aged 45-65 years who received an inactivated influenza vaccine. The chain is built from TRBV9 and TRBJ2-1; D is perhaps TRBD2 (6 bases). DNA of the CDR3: TGTGCCAGCAGCGTAGCAGGGACTCCCTACAATGAGCAGTTCTTC. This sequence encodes CASSVAGTPYNEQFF.